Presented here are 28 T cell receptor beta chains from one specimen sequenced in a study of human T cells and chemical hapten exposure. Time point here: pre-sensitization, week 0. Treatment here: therapeutic diphenylcyclopropenone sensitization with weekly scalp DPC. From the RACE reads, TCRdb called clonotypes with MiXCR, one entry per CDR3 protein. Of some 36,000 distinct CDR3 sequences detected, less than 9% appear once; the ten largest clones hold roughly 1.3%. Sequenced here: whole blood, sampled in connection with sensitization to the hapten diphenylcyclopropenone (DPC). These receptors were obtained from a woman in her forties or fifties with alopecia areata. Some clones in this sample may be carry-over from other donors' samples.

This clonotype was counted at least ten times. V usage is TRBV9 and J usage is TRBJ2-7; D assignment may be TRBD1 or TRBD2 (5 bases each). The V gene's germline CDR1 is SGDLS and CDR2 YYNGEE. This CDR3 has 14 residues. The V end was cut by 0 bases, the J end by 2 bases, with 9 bases between. The CDR3 spells CASSVDGAPYEQYF. The CDR3 DNA is TGTGCCAGCAGCGTAGACGGGGCCCCCTACGAGCAGTACTTC.

Many counts were recorded for this clonotype. The chain combines TRBV21-1 with TRBJ2-3. TRBV21-1 is a recognized pseudogene. This CDR3 is built from 12 residues. The CDR3 nucleotides read TGTGCCAGCAGCAAGAGGCGAGATACGCAGTATTTT. Translated: CASSKRRDTQYF.

There are many counts of this clonotype. The chain uses TRBV20-1 and TRBJ2-7; D ambiguous. The ends were cut back, 1 base at V and 2 bases at J, with 6 bases in the middle. Germline V gene lookup returns CDR1 DFQATT and CDR2 SNEGSKA (reference sequence). This CDR3 has 12 amino acids. CDR3 protein: CSARGPTYEQYF. In nucleotides, the CDR3 is TGCAGTGCTAGAGGGCCTACCTACGAGCAGTACTTC.

The chain joins TRBV7-2 to TRBJ2-7; 10 positions agree with TRBD2. Trimming removed 5 bases from V and 2 bases from J; junction bases left unmatched: 6. CDR3 size: 15 residues. CDR1 SGHTA and CDR2 FQGNSA come from the germline V gene. CDR3 DNA: TGTGCCAGCAGCGCGACTAGCGGGCCGACCTACGAGCAGTACTTC. This translates into CASSATSGPTYEQYF.

The rearrangement uses TRBV28 and TRBJ2-5; no reliable D call. Deletions cut 3 bases from V and 2 bases from J, with 16 bases between. The germline gives CDR1 MDHEN, CDR2 SYDVKM. CDR3 length equals 16 residues. In DNA form, the CDR3 reads TGTGCCAGCAGTTTCCGGCCCGGCTCGGTTCAAGAGACCCAGTACTTC. Translated, it gives CASSFRPGSVQETQYF.

As to this clonotype: With a much larger clone just one base away, this may be a read error. The CDR3 bases are TGTGCCAGCAGCCTCACTAGCGGGAGGGGACTGGGCAATGAGCAGTGCTTC. Translated, it gives CASSLTSGRGLGNEQCF. This rearrangement joins TRBV9 to TRBJ2-1; TRBD2 matches at 13 bases. Germline loops: CDR1 SGDLS, CDR2 YYNGEE. The CDR3 has 17 residues.

This clonotype came up a few times. This chain links TRBV28 with TRBJ2-3; 9 positions match TRBD1. The CDR3 length is 15 residues. The V segment lost 5 bases and the J segment 1 base; nucleotides outside the gene matches: 4. In germline, CDR1 is MDHEN, CDR2 SYDVKM. This chain's CDR3 is CASSRTGERTDTQYF. The CDR3 nucleotides read TGTGCCAGCAGTCGGACAGGGGAACGCACAGATACGCAGTATTTT. The whole variable domain, filled in from reference TRBV28 and TRBJ2-3, reads DVKVTQSSRYLVKRTGEKVFLECVQDMDHENMFWYRQDPGLGLRLIYFSYDVKMKEKGDIPEGYSVSREKKERFSLILESASTNQTSMYLCASSRTGERTDTQYFGPGTRLTVL.

This sequence joins TRBV28 and TRBJ2-1; 8 bases fit TRBD2. The CDR3 loop spans 15 amino acids. In germline, CDR1 is MDHEN, CDR2 SYDVKM. The V and J ends lost 7 bases and 5 bases, in that order; junction bases with no gene match: 10. The CDR3 sequence: CASNLSGSLNNEQFF. In nucleotides, the CDR3 is TGTGCCAGCAACCTGAGCGGGAGTCTCAACAATGAGCAGTTCTTC.

The gene calls are TRBV5-4 and TRBJ2-3; 9 bases map to TRBD1. This CDR3 has 15 amino acids. Germline V gene lookup returns CDR1 SGHNT and CDR2 YYREEE (reference sequence). V shed 4 bases, J shed 7 bases, and the junction held 10 bases outside the gene matches. The chain's CDR3 is CASSLPGQGGNTQYF. The DNA for the CDR3 is TGTGCCAGCAGCCTTCCGGGACAGGGAGGAAATACGCAGTATTTT.

This clonotype showed up many times. V gene TRBV4-3 combines with J gene TRBJ2-3; D not resolved. The germline CDR1 and CDR2 sequences are LGHNA and YSLEER. V was pared by 5 bases and J by 2 bases, with 11 bases between. There are 14 residues in the CDR3. The CDR3 nucleotides are TGCGCCAGCAGCTCTAGACCCGTCACAGATACGCAGTATTTT. This encodes CASSSRPVTDTQYF.

V gene TRBV7-2 combines with J gene TRBJ2-3; maybe TRBD2 (7 bases). The ends were cut back, 2 bases at V and 3 bases at J, with 15 bases in the middle. Germline V CDR1 and CDR2: SGHTA, FQGNSA. This CDR3 has 16 residues. CDR3 region: CASSLRGGGRTDTQYF. CDR3 nucleotides: TGTGCCAGCAGCTTACGGGGAGGGGGACGGACAGATACGCAGTATTTT.

The sample holds many counts of this clonotype. V usage is TRBV27 and J usage is TRBJ2-7, with D tentatively TRBD1 (6 bases). V lost 4 bases and J 2 bases, leaving 15 bases between the germline ends. The CDR3 covers 15 residues. Per germline, CDR1 MNHEY and CDR2 SMNVEV (reference sequence). The CDR3 region has the DNA TGTGCCAGCAGTTCCCCCGACAGGCGGGCCTACGAGCAGTACTTC. This translates into CASSSPDRRAYEQYF.

This clonotype was seen many times. V usage is TRBV7-2 and J usage is TRBJ2-3; TRBD2 matches 7 bases. The germline V gene encodes CDR1 SGHTA and CDR2 FQGNSA. There are 14 residues in the CDR3. The trim removed 4 bases at V and 3 bases at J, leaving 4 bases unmatched. In DNA form, the CDR3 reads TGTGCCAGCAGCTATACGGGGGGAACAGATACGCAGTATTTT. Amino acids: CASSYTGGTDTQYF.

This clonotype was recorded many times. This rearrangement joins TRBV11-1 to TRBJ1-1; D gene uncertain. Germline V gene lookup returns CDR1 SGHAT and CDR2 FQDESV (reference sequence). CDR3 length equals 15 residues. The V end was cut by 3 bases, the J end by 1 base, with 12 bases between. The CDR3 loop reads CASSFGSRKNTEAFF. The CDR3 nucleotides read TGTGCCAGCAGCTTCGGGTCGAGGAAGAACACTGAAGCTTTCTTT.

This clonotype was recorded at least ten times. The rearrangement uses TRBV6-2 or TRBV6-3 and TRBJ1-1, with a weak D call TRBD1 (5 bases). Germline V CDR1 and CDR2: MNHEY, SVGEGT. Trimming took off 5 bases at V and 0 bases at J, with 13 bases between the two ends. The CDR3 has 15 amino acids. Here the CDR3 DNA reads TGTGCCAGCAGTGCGCAGGGAAAATTGAACACTGAAGCTTTCTTT. It translates to CASSAQGKLNTEAFF.

This clonotype was detected a few times. The chain couples TRBV20-1 to TRBJ2-5, with D perhaps matching TRBD1 or TRBD2 (5 bases each). The germline V and J ends were trimmed by 5 bases and 4 bases, with 14 bases remaining between them. Germline-derived CDR1 and CDR2 are DFQATT and SNEGSKA (reference sequence). This CDR3 spans 13 amino acids. The CDR3 DNA reads as TGCAGTGCTCCCGGGTTGGGGGTAGAGACCCAGTACTTC. Translated: CSAPGLGVETQYF.

This clonotype was observed at least ten times. This rearrangement joins TRBV4-1 to TRBJ1-2; tentative D call: TRBD1 (6 bases). The germline V gene has CDR1 MGHRA and CDR2 YSYEKL. V was trimmed by 1 base and J by 5 bases, leaving 23 bases between them. The CDR3 covers 18 residues. CDR3 bases: TGCGCCAGCAGCCAAGGAATGGGGGCAGCCGAAGCTATTTATGGCTACACCTTC. Translated, it gives CASSQGMGAAEAIYGYTF.

This clonotype was recorded at least ten times. The V call is TRBV6-5, the J call TRBJ2-2; D unclear. In germline, CDR1 is MNHEY, CDR2 SVGAGI. The CDR3 has 14 residues. V was clipped by 7 bases and J by 1 base, with 10 bases between them. CDR3 amino acids: CASKKRRNTGELFF. In nucleotides, the CDR3 is TGTGCCAGCAAGAAACGGCGGAACACCGGGGAGCTGTTTTTT.

This clonotype was seen ten or more times. The V and J genes are TRBV5-1 and TRBJ2-5; 8 nucleotides align to TRBD1. The V and J ends lost 4 bases and 1 base, in that order; junction bases with no gene match: 3. Germline values: CDR1 SGHRS, CDR2 YFSETQ. This CDR3 is built from 14 residues. The CDR3 protein is CASSVGQAQETQYF. The CDR3 DNA sequence: TGCGCCAGCAGCGTGGGACAGGCCCAAGAGACCCAGTACTTC.

This clonotype has a count of ten or more. The gene calls are TRBV12-3 or TRBV12-4 and TRBJ2-2, with D unresolved. The CDR3 is made up of 12 amino acids. Trimming removed 5 bases from V and 7 bases from J, with 8 bases in between. Written as DNA, the CDR3 is TGTGCCAGCAGTCTCTCTGGCGGGGAGCTGTTTTTT. This sequence encodes CASSLSGGELFF.

This clonotype occurred many times. CDR3: CASALQGGGTEAFF. The CDR3 DNA follows: TGTGCCAGCGCACTACAGGGGGGAGGCACTGAAGCTTTCTTT. The rearrangement joins TRBV6-5 to TRBJ1-1, with 8 nucleotides matching TRBD1. Unmatched junction bases numbered 9, after V lost 8 bases and J lost 4 bases. The CDR3 is 14 amino acids. CDR1 is MNHEY and CDR2 is SVGAGI in the germline V gene.

This clonotype showed up many times. The chain employs TRBV11-3 and TRBJ2-2; 10 bases line up with TRBD2. CDR3 length: 13 residues. Germline V lookup: CDR1 SGHNT, CDR2 YENEEA. With 9 bases clipped from V and 5 bases from J, the junction kept 3 bases outside the gene matches. The CDR3 nucleotides read TGTGCCAGTCGGGGACTAGCGACCGGGGAGCTGTTTTTT. It yields the protein CASRGLATGELFF.

This clonotype showed up many times. The chain uses TRBV20-1 and TRBJ2-7; TRBD2 is a possible D gene (6 bases). The V gene's germline CDR1 is DFQATT and CDR2 SNEGSKA (reference sequence). The CDR3 spans 14 residues. V lost 6 bases and J 0 bases, leaving 15 bases between the germline ends. This CDR3 reads CSALGLESSYEQYF. CDR3 bases: TGCAGTGCCCTGGGACTCGAAAGCTCCTACGAGCAGTACTTC.

This clonotype was seen at least ten times. The chain links TRBV30 to TRBJ2-5, with 13 positions matching TRBD2. J was trimmed by 13 bases and V by 0 bases; bases with no gene match: 8. The germline CDR1 and CDR2 sequences are GTSNPN and SVGIG (reference sequence). The CDR3 consists of 14 residues. CDR3 residues: CAWSVLAGGKAPYF. The CDR3 region has the DNA TGTGCCTGGAGTGTACTAGCGGGAGGGAAGGCACCGTACTTC.

This clonotype was observed at least ten times. The J gene is TRBJ1-2, the V gene TRBV10-3; TRBD1 matches at 9 bases. V shed 6 bases, J shed 6 bases, and the junction held 5 bases outside the gene matches. Germline loops: CDR1 ENHRY, CDR2 SYGVKD. This CDR3 contains 13 residues. CDR3: CAIRGTGSDGYTF. The DNA of the CDR3 is TGTGCCATCAGGGGGACAGGGTCTGATGGCTACACCTTC.

This clonotype appeared a few times. J is TRBJ2-7 and V is TRBV20-1; 13 bases line up with TRBD2. CDR1 and CDR2 (germline): DFQATT, SNEGSKA (reference sequence). V lost 4 bases to trimming and J lost 3 bases; unmatched junction nucleotides: 6. The length of the CDR3 is 15 residues. The CDR3 spells CSATGTSGMNYEQYF. CDR3 in DNA: TGCAGTGCTACCGGGACTAGCGGGATGAACTACGAGCAGTACTTC.

This chain joins TRBV20-1 and TRBJ2-5, with a weak D call TRBD1 (6 bases). The length of the CDR3 is 15 residues. Germline CDR1 is DFQATT and CDR2 is SNEGSKA (reference sequence). V lost 0 bases and J 4 bases, leaving 15 bases between the germline ends. CDR3 bases: TGCAGTGCTAGAGATGGGGAGTTCAGGGGAGAGACCCAGTACTTC. This sequence encodes CSARDGEFRGETQYF.

This clonotype was observed many times. V gene TRBV20-1 combines with J gene TRBJ2-5; TRBD2 aligns across 9 bases. The germline V gene has CDR1 DFQATT and CDR2 SNEGSKA (reference sequence). CDR3 length equals 15 residues. V shed 6 bases and J 6 bases; nucleotides not matched to a gene: 14. DNA for the CDR3: TGCAGTGCAACAGAAACCAGCGGGAGGAGAAAGACCCAGTACTTC. Translation: CSATETSGRRKTQYF.